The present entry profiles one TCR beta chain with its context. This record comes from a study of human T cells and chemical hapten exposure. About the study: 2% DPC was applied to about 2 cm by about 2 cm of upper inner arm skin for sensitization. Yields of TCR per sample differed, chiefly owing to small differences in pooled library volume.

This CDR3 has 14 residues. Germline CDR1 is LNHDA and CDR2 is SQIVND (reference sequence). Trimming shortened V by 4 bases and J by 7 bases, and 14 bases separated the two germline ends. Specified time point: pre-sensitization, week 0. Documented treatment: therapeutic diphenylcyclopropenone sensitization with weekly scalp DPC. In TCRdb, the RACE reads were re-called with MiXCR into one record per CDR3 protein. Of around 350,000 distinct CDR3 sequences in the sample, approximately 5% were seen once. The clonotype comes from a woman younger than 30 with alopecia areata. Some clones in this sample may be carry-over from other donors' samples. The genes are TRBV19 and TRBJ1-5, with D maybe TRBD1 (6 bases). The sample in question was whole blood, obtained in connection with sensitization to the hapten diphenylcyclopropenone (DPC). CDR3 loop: CASSTRGGGQPQHF. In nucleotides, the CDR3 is TGTGCCAGTAGTACGCGCGGGGGCGGGCAGCCCCAGCATTTT.